This T cell receptor (beta chain) came from a study of CD8 T cells in ankylosing spondylitis. The CDR3 runs 13 residues. Germline CDR1 reads KGHSY; CDR2 reads FQNENV. The trim removed 2 bases at V and 8 bases at J, leaving 4 bases unmatched. By quantitative 5'-RACE with molecular barcodes, the TCR beta libraries were made. TCRdb recomputed calls from the 5' RACE reads with MiXCR, one row per CDR3 protein. Among about 130,000 distinct CDR3 sequences listed, about a tenth were seen once. This clonotype was counted ten times or more. The chain has TRBV16 and TRBJ1-2; TRBD1 agrees at 8 bases. Sequencing was done on a sample of blood, either unsorted or a sorted T cell fraction (not recorded which). The source is a male donor with ankylosing spondylitis or in good health (not recorded which). DNA for the CDR3: TGTGCCAGCAGCCAAAGGACAGGGTTCGGCTACACCTTC. Its translation: CASSQRTGFGYTF.